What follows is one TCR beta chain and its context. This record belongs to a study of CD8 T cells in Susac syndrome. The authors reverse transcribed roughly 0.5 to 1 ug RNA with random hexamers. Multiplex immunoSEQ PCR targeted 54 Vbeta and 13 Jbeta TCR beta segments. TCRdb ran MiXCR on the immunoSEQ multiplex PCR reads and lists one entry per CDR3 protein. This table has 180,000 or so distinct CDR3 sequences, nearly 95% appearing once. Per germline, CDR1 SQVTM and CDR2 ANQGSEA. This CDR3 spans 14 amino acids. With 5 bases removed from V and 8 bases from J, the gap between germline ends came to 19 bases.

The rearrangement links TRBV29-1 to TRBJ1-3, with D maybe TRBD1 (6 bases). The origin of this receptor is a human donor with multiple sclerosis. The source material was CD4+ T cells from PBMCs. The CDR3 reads CSVLGRDTRDTIYF. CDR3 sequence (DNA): TGCAGCGTTCTAGGCCGGGACACTCGGGACACCATATATTTT. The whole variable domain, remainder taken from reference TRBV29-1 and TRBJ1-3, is SAVISQKPSRDICQRGTSLTIQCQVDSQVTMMFWYRQQPGQSLTLIATANQGSEATYESGFVIDKFPISRPNLTFSTLTVSNMSPEDSSIYLCSVLGRDTRDTIYFGEGSWLTVV.